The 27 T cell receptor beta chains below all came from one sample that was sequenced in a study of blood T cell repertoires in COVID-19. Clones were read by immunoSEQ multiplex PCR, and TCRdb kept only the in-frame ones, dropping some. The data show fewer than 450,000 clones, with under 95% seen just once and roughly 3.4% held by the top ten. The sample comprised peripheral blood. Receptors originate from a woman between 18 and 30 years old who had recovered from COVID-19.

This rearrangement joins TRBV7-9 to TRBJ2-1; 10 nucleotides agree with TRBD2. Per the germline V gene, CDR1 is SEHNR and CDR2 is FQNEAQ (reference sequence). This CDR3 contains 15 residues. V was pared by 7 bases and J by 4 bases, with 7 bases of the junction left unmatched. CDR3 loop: CASTPLAGVYNEQFF. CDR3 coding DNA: TGTGCCAGCACCCCCCTAGCGGGAGTTTACAATGAGCAGTTCTTC.

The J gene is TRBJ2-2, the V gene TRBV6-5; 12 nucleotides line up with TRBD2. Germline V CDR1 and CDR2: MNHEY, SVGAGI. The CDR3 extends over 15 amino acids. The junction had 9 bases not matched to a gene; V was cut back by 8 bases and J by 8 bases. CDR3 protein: CASGLSSGRGGELFF. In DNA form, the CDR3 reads TGTGCCAGCGGACTTTCTAGCGGGAGGGGGGGGGAGCTGTTTTTT.

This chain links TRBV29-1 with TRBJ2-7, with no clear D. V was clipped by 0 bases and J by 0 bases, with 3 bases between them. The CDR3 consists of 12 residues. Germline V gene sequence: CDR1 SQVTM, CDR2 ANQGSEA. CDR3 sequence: CSVEDGSYEQYV. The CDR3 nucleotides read TGCAGCGTTGAAGACGGCTCCTACGAGCAGTACGTC.

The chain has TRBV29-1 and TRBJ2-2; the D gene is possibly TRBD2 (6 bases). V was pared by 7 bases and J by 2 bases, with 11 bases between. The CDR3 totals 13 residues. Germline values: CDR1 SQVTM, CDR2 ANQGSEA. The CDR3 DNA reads TGCAGCGCACGGCGGGGCAACACCGGGGAGCTGTTTTTT. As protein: CSARRGNTGELFF.

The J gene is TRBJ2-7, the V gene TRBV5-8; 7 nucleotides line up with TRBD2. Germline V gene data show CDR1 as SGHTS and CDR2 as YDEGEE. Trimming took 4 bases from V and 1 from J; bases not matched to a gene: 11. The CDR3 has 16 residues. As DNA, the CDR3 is TGTGCCAGCAGCGTGACTCGCGGGAGACCATCCTACGAGCAGTACGTC. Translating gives CASSVTRGRPSYEQYV.

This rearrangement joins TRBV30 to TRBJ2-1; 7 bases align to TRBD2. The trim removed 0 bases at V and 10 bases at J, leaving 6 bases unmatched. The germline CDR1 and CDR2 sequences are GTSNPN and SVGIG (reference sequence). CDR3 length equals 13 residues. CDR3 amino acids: CAWSVFLAAEQFF. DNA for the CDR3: TGTGCCTGGAGTGTATTCCTAGCGGCAGAGCAGTTCTTC.

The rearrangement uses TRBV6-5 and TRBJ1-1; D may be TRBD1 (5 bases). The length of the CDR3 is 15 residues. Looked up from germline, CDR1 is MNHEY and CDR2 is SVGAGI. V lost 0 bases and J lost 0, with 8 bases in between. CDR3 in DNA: TGTGCCAGCAGTTACTCGAACAGGATGAACACTGAAGCTTTCTTT. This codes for CASSYSNRMNTEAFF.

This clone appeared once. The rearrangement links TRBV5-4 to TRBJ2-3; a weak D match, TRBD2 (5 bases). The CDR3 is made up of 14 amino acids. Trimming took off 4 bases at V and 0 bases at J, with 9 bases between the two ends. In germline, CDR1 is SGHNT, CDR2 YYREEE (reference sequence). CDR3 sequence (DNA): TGTGCCAGCAGCCCCGGGGTTAGCACAGATACGCAGTATTTT. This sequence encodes CASSPGVSTDTQYF.

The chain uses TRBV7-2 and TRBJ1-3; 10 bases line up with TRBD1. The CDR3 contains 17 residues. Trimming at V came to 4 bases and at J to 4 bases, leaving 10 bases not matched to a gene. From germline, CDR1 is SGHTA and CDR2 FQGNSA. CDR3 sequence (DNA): TGTGCCAGCAGCTCCGCCGGGACAGGGGAAGGAGGAAACACCATATATTTT. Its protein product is CASSSAGTGEGGNTIYF.

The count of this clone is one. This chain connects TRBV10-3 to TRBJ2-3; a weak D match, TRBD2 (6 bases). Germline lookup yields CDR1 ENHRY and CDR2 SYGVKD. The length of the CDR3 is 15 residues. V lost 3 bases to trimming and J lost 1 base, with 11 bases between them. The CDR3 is CAISDGGYGTDTQYF. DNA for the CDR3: TGTGCCATCAGTGATGGAGGGTACGGCACAGATACGCAGTATTTT.

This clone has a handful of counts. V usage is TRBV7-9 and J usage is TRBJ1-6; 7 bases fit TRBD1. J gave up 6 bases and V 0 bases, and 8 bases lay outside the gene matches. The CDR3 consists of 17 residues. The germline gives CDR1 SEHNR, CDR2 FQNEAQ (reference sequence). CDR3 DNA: TGTGCCAGCAGCTTAGCAGGGGGCAAAGGGGGTAATTCACCCCTCCACTTT. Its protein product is CASSLAGGKGGNSPLHF.

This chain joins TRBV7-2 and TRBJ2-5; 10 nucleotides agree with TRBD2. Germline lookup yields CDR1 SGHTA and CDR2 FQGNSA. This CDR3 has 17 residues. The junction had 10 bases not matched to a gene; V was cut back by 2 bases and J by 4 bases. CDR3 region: CASSLSSGSLGGETQYF. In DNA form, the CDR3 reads TGTGCCAGCAGCTTATCTAGCGGGAGCCTAGGGGGAGAGACCCAGTACTTC.

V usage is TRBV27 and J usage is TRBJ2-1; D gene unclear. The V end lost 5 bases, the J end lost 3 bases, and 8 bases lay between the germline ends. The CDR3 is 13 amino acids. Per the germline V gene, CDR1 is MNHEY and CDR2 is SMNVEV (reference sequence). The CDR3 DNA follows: TGTGCCAGCAGTCCGTTTAACTACAATGAGCAGTTCTTC. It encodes CASSPFNYNEQFF.

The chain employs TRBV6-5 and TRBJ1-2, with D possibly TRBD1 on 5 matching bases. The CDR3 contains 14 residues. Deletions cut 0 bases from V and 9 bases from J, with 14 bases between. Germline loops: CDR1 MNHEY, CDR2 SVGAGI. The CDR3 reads CASSYSAGGLRYTF. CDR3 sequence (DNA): TGTGCCAGCAGTTACTCGGCGGGGGGACTTCGCTACACCTTC.

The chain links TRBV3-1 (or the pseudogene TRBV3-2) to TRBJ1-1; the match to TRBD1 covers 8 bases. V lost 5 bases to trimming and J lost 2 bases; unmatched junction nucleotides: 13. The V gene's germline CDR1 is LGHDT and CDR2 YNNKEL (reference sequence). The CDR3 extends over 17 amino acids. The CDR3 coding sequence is TGTGCCAGCAGCGTCTCACCTTACAGGGGGATAAACACTGAAGCTTTCTTT. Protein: CASSVSPYRGINTEAFF.

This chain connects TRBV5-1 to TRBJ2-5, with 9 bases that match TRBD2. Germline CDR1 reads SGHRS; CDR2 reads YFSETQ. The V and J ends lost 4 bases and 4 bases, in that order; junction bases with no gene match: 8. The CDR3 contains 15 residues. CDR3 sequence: CASSLASGIRETQYF. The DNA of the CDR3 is TGCGCCAGCAGCCTCGCTAGCGGGATTAGAGAGACCCAGTACTTC.

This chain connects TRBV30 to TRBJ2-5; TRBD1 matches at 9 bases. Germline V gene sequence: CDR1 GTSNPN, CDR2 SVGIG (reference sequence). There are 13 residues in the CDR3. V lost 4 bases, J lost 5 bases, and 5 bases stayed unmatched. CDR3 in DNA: TGTGCCTGGAACAGGGGGCTTGGGGAGACCCAGTACTTC. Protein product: CAWNRGLGETQYF.

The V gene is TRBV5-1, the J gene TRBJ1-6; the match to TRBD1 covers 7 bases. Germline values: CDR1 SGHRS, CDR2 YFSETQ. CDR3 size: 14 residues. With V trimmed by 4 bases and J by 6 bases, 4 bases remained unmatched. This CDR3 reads CASSLGQSNSPLHF. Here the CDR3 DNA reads TGCGCCAGCAGCCTGGGACAGAGTAATTCACCCCTCCACTTT.

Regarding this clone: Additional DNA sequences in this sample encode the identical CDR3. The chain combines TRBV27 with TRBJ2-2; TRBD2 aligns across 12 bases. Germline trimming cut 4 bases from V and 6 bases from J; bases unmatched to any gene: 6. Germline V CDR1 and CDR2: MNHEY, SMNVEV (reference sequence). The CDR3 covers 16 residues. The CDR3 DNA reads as TGTGCCAGCAGTTCTTCTAGCGGGAGGGTCCCCGGGGAGCTGTTTTTT. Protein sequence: CASSSSSGRVPGELFF.

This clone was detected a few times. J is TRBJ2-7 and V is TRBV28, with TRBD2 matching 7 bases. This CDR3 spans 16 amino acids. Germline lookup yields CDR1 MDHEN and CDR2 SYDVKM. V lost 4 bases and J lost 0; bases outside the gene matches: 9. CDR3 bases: TGTGCCAGCAGTTCCGCCGAGACTAGCAACTCCTACGAGCAGTACGTC. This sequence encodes CASSSAETSNSYEQYV.

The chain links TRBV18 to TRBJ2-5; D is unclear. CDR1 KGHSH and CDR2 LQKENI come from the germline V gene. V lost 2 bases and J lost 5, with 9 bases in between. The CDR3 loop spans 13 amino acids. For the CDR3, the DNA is TGTGCCAGCTCACCAAGCGTTGGGGAGACCCAGTACTTC. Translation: CASSPSVGETQYF.

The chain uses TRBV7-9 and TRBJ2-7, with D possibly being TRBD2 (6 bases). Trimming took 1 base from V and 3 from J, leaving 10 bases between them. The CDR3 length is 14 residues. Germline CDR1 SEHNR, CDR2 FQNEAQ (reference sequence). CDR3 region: CASSLGGDLYEQYV. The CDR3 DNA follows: TGTGCCAGCAGCTTAGGGGGGGACCTCTACGAGCAGTACGTC.

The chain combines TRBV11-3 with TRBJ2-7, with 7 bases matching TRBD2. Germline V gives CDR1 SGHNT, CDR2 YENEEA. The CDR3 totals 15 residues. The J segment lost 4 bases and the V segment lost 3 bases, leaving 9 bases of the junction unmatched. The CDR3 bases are TGTGCCAGCAGCTTGTCTTTTGGGGGAGGGTACGAGCAGTACGTC. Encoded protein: CASSLSFGGGYEQYV.

The CDR3 is CASSFTRQGVWGNEQFF. CDR3 bases: TGTGCCAGCAGTTTTACCCGACAGGGGGTTTGGGGCAATGAGCAGTTCTTC. V gene TRBV28 combines with J gene TRBJ2-1; the match to TRBD1 covers 9 bases. The germline gives CDR1 MDHEN, CDR2 SYDVKM. With V trimmed by 3 bases and J by 6 bases, 12 bases remained unmatched. The CDR3 runs to 17 residues.

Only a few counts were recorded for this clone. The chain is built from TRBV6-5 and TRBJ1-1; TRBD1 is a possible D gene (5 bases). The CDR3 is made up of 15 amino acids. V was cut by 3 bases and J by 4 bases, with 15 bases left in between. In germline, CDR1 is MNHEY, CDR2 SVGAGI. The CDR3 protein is CASSYDRFGGTEAFF. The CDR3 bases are TGTGCCAGCAGTTATGATCGGTTCGGGGGCACTGAAGCTTTCTTT.

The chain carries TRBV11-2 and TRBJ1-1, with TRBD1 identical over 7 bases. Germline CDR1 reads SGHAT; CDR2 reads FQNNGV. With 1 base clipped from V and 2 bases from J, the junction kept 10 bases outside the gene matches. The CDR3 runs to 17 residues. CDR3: CASSLVVQGVGNTEAFF. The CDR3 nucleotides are TGTGCCAGCAGCTTAGTGGTCCAGGGGGTAGGTAACACTGAAGCTTTCTTT.

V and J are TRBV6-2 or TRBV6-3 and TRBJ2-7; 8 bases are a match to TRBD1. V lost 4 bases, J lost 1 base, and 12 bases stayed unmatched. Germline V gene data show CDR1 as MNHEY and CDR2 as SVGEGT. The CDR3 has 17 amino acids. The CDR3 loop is CASSFYIRDRRSYEQYV. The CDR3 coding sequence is TGTGCCAGCAGTTTCTACATTCGGGACAGGCGATCCTACGAGCAGTACGTC.